The entry that follows covers one T cell receptor beta chain sequence. The specificity of this receptor is unknown. Qualities for individual bases were not recorded, and no much larger clone is one base off. Amplification of TCR beta CDR3 regions was carried out from RNA transcripts. The first round of RT-PCR for the TCR CDR3 was performed with the HTBI primer set and the Qiagen OneStep RT-PCR kit. The libraries were constructed in a second round of multiplex PCR and then size-selected and purified. Paired-end sequencing of the libraries was performed with 100 bp reads on an Illumina HiSeq2000. On the study's bioinformatics: SOAPnuke was used to process the raw data, throwing out any read that contained adapters or uncalled bases, had a mean Phred below 15, or lacked an exact constant-primer or identifier match. High-quality paired reads were merged using COPE v1.2.5, and each unique nucleotide sequence was defined as a clonotype. MiTCR v1.1 was used to align clonotypes to the IMGT TRBV, TRBD and TRBJ reference segments. The analysis included only V-J combinations with a frequency above 0.0001, which together covered 99% to 99.2% of the repertoires. A TCS score was defined as the ratio between F50 (clonal expansion) and ExV (chaos), using BLOSUM62-based TCRdist between CDR3 peptides within each V-J. Welch's t-statistics and random forest reduced 500 to 550 V-J features to 13, which were used in a naive Bayes classifier (R e1071). The similarity between thyroid and blood repertoires was quantified using the Morisita-Horn index. TCRdb passed the public sequencing reads through fastp at Q25 and MiXCR, retaining productive beta sequences. Rows with one shared CDR3 protein collapse into an entry with the most common genes and DNA. The V and J calls and clone size come from TCRdb's table, not from the authors' own analysis. For this sample the table gives a few hundred thousand distinct CDR3 sequences, of which 35% to 55% were detected only once. The ten most abundant clones make up roughly 19% of the sample.

CDR1 and CDR2 (SQVTM, ANQGSEA) derive from the germline V gene. The CDR3, from cysteine to phenylalanine, totals 13 residues. The read is trimmed to its CDR3 DNA, 39 bases read in frame from base 1. V and J lose 7 bases and 1 base, and a span of 13 bases separates them. Any patient with an uncontrolled infection, another autoimmune disease, pregnancy or lactation was excluded. Diagnoses relied on clinical symptoms, serum thyroxine and TRAb, thyroid ultrasound and orbital computed tomography. Total RNA was extracted using Trizol reagent, and RNA quality was assessed on an Agilent 2100 Bioanalyzer. This sample stems from a study of T cells in Graves' hyperthyroidism and ophthalmopathy (dated by TCRdb to between 2019 and 2020). About the study as a whole: TCR V-J signatures able to tell the groups apart were searched for in a discovery cohort of about a hundred patients, of whom fewer than 45 had Graves' ophthalmopathy and 57 had stable Graves' hyperthyroidism. After blood sampling, hyperthyroidism patients were treated with methimazole at a starting dose of 30 mg daily, and ophthalmopathy patients were treated with high-dose intravenous methylprednisolone. In several Graves' hyperthyroidism patients, the study also compared T-cell repertoires from thyroid tissue with T-cell repertoires from blood. The 100 or so discovery patients were divided at random into training and test sets in a 7:3 ratio. The paper describes TCR Vbeta CDR3 sequencing of some 130 peripheral blood samples, made up of about 41 ophthalmopathy patients, some 80 hyperthyroidism patients and some 17 progressor patients. Whether ophthalmopathy could be predicted prospectively was tested in an independent validation cohort made up of approximately 19 hyperthyroidism patients plus 17 patients who later progressed to ophthalmopathy.

Overall results and qualifications from the work: Sample size was not statistically predetermined, and blinding of investigators to group allocation was not performed. During validation, the model predicted progression to ophthalmopathy a median of approximately 6 months ahead of onset, with just under 71% sensitivity and about 75% specificity. In cross-validation, a model built on a 13 V-J signature told ophthalmopathy apart from stable hyperthyroidism with 87.88% sensitivity and 81% to 82% specificity, and in testing the same model reached 80%/75%. Blood samples also contained most of the expanded thyroid clonotypes (frequency above 0.001), which suggests that blood repertoires may reflect thyroid immune responses.

The rearranged segments are TRBV29-1 and TRBJ1-1, with TRBD1 tentatively as D gene (5 bases match). Sequenced input: peripheral blood or thyroid tissue (not recorded which). This TCR was recovered from an adult woman with Graves' disease, either hyperthyroidism or ophthalmopathy (not recorded which). Read as DNA, the sequence is TGCAGCGGGAGGGACGGACAGAACACTGAAGCTTTCTTT. It specifies CSGRDGQNTEAFF.